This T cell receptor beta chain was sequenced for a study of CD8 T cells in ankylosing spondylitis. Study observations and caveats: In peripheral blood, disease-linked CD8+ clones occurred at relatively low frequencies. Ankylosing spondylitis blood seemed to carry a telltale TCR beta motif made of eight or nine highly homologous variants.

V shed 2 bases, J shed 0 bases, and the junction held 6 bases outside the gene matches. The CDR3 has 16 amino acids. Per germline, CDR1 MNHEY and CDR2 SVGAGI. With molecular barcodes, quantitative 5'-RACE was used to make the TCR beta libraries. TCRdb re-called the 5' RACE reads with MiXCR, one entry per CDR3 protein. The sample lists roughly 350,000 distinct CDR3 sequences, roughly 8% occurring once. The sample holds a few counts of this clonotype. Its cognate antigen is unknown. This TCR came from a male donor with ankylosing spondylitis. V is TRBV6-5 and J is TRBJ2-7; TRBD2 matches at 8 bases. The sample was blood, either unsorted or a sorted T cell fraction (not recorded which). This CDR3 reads CASSYRSGTSSYEQYF. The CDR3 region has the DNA TGTGCCAGCAGTTACCGGTCCGGGACTAGCTCCTACGAGCAGTACTTC.